The rows below give T cell receptor beta chains drawn from one sample of a study of T cells after yellow fever vaccination. TCRdb redid the calling of the 5' RACE reads with MiXCR, one entry per CDR3 protein. The sample shows 400,000 to 450,000 distinct CDR3 sequences, around 20% of them seen only once. This sample comprised PBMCs, obtained before the yellow fever booster vaccination. The receptors derive from a man between 18 and 29 years old who received the YFV17D yellow fever vaccine. The CDR3 runs from the conserved cysteine through the conserved F or W. A D gene is named only where the DNA matches it firmly. Rows give clone size only sometimes, using once, few, many, or a class for an expanded clone.

CDR3nt | CDR3aa | j_gene | abundance | d_gene | v_gene
TGCGCCAGCAGCCAAGAGCACAGGGCAGCTGAAGCTTTCTTT | CASSQEHRAAEAFF | TRBJ1-1 | NA | NA | TRBV4-1
TGTGCCAGCGCTTCTTTGGGTGGGTACGAGCAGTACTTC | CASASLGGYEQYF | TRBJ2-7 | few | NA | TRBV7-2
TGTGCCAGCAGCCCCGCTCTACGAACGACTTTCTTT | CASSPALRTTFF | TRBJ1-1 | many | NA | TRBV6-2/TRBV6-3
TGCAGTGCTCTCCCGAGGGCAGGGGTAAACACTGAAGCTTTCTTT | CSALPRAGVNTEAFF | TRBJ1-1 | few | NA | TRBV20-1
TGCAGTGCTAATTCGGCGGGGGGATCTGATACGCAGTATTTT | CSANSAGGSDTQYF | TRBJ2-3 | few | TRBD2 | TRBV20-1
TGTGCCAGCAGCTCCCACGGCAGGGGAGGTTCACCCCTCCACTTT | CASSSHGRGGSPLHF | TRBJ1-6 | NA | NA | TRBV4-2
TGCAGTGCTAGAGGGACTAGCGGGAGAGAGACCCAGTACTTC | CSARGTSGRETQYF | TRBJ2-5 | NA | TRBD2 | TRBV20-1
TGTGCCAGCAGCTCCCCTCCCAGAGCCAAAAACATTCAGTACTTC | CASSSPPRAKNIQYF | TRBJ2-4 | few | NA | TRBV7-2
TGTGCCAGCAGCCATCCGGGACAGGGGGGCTACGAGCAGTACTTC | CASSHPGQGGYEQYF | TRBJ2-7 | NA | TRBD1 | TRBV3-1
TGTGCCAGCAGCCGCCCGTCTAACTCTGGAAACACCATATATTTT | CASSRPSNSGNTIYF | TRBJ1-3 | NA | NA | TRBV7-2
TGCGCCAGCAGCTTGGCCGGGACCCTACCGCCGACCCAGTACTTC | CASSLAGTLPPTQYF | TRBJ2-5 | NA | NA | TRBV5-1
TGTGCCAGCAGTTTCTCCCACGGGACGAACACTGAAGCTTTCTTT | CASSFSHGTNTEAFF | TRBJ1-1 | NA | NA | TRBV6-2/TRBV6-3
TGCAGTGCTAGAGATGGGACTGGCGAGACCCAGTACTTC | CSARDGTGETQYF | TRBJ2-5 | NA | NA | TRBV20-1
TGTGCCAGCAGTCCCGGGACTAGCGGGGGAAAGTTCTTC | CASSPGTSGGKFF | TRBJ2-1 | NA | TRBD2 | TRBV6-4
TGCAGCGTTTCCGACCTTGAGCAGGTTGATACGCAGTATTTT | CSVSDLEQVDTQYF | TRBJ2-3 | NA | NA | TRBV29-1
TGCGCCAGCAGGATCAGGGGCTACAATGAGCAGTTCTTC | CASRIRGYNEQFF | TRBJ2-1 | NA | NA | TRBV5-1
TGTGCCAGAGCGGGGGGGCCTATAAATACGCAGTATTTT | CARAGGPINTQYF | TRBJ2-3 | NA | TRBD2 | TRBV2
TGCGCCAGCAGCCAAGATCAGCGGGAGACCCAGTACTTC | CASSQDQRETQYF | TRBJ2-5 | few | NA | TRBV4-3
TGTGCCAGCAGCCGACAAGCGGGGGGCTCAGATACGCAGTATTTT | CASSRQAGGSDTQYF | TRBJ2-3 | NA | TRBD2 | TRBV7-3
TGTGCCAGCAGTGAAGCCTCGGGACTCGAGCAGTTCTTC | CASSEASGLEQFF | TRBJ2-1 | few | NA | TRBV6-1
TGCGCCAGCAGCCCCACACGAGCCGGGGGAGAAAACATTCAGTACTTC | CASSPTRAGGENIQYF | TRBJ2-4 | few | NA | TRBV4-3
TGTGCCAGCAGCTCCGGGGGGGCCGCCGGGGAGCTGTTTTTT | CASSSGGAAGELFF | TRBJ2-2 | NA | TRBD2 | TRBV7-2
TGCGCCAGCAGCCAAGTCAGGTCCACGTACGAGCAGTACTTC | CASSQVRSTYEQYF | TRBJ2-7 | NA | NA | TRBV4-1
TGTGCCAGCAGCTTAGAATCGTCGCTATGGCAGTTCTTC | CASSLESSLWQFF | TRBJ2-1 | NA | NA | TRBV7-2
TGTGCCAGCAGTCGCCTCCCGGTAGCGGGGGCTAACACCGGGGAGCTGTTTTTT | CASSRLPVAGANTGELFF | TRBJ2-2 | few | TRBD2 | TRBV6-2/TRBV6-3
TGTGCCAGCAGCTTTGGACCCCACGACAGATCCCAAGAGACCCAGTACTTC | CASSFGPHDRSQETQYF | TRBJ2-5 | NA | NA | TRBV7-9
TGTGCCAGCAGCGCCCGGGGGGGCACAGATACGCAGTATTTT | CASSARGGTDTQYF | TRBJ2-3 | NA | TRBD2 | TRBV7-8
TGTGCCAGCAGCCAGGGACGGATTCCTATCCGCTACACCTTC | CASSQGRIPIRYTF | TRBJ1-2 | NA | NA | TRBV14
TGTGCCAGCAGCCAAGATGGGGGTGGAGCAGAGACCCAGTACTTC | CASSQDGGGAETQYF | TRBJ2-5 | few | NA | TRBV3-1